This TCR beta chain was sequenced for a study of response to subunit inactivated influenza vaccine. General observations from the study: It was the authors' suggestion that each seasonal influenza vaccination recruits few new T cells.

Germline CDR1 reads MGHRA; CDR2 reads YSYEKL. CDR3 length: 16 amino acids. V was pared by 0 bases and J by 5 bases, with 14 bases between. In regard to this clonotype: Its antigen remains unidentified.

TCRdb used MiXCR to reprocess the RT-PCR reads, holding one entry per CDR3 protein. The sample holds around 480,000 distinct CDR3 sequences, 16% seen once. This material consisted of CD4+ T cells sorted from PBMCs, taken less than 25 months after vaccination. The TCR comes from a man aged 50 to 75 who received an inactivated influenza vaccine. V gene TRBV4-1 combines with J gene TRBJ1-5; TRBD1 is a possible D gene (5 bases). The CDR3 spells CASSQDPFQGHQPQHF. DNA of the CDR3: TGCGCCAGCAGCCAAGATCCTTTCCAGGGACATCAGCCCCAGCATTTT.